The 7 T cell receptor beta chains below come from one sample, sequenced in a study of cytomegalovirus exposure and HLA in healthy donors. TCRdb keeps only in-frame clones here, not all; method: immunoSEQ multiplex PCR. Here the sample spans 90,000 to 150,000 clones, about 83% being singletons. Sequencing was carried out using PBMCs. Receptors originate from a man younger than 35 in good health and CMV-seronegative.

The chain employs TRBV30 and TRBJ2-7; the D gene is possibly TRBD1 (6 bases). In germline, CDR1 is GTSNPN, CDR2 SVGIG (reference sequence). V was trimmed by 3 bases and J by 2 bases, leaving 11 bases between them. The CDR3 extends over 13 amino acids. For the CDR3, the DNA is TGTGCCTGGAGGCAGACAGGCGCCTACGAGCAGTACTTC. Translated, it gives CAWRQTGAYEQYF. The whole variable domain, remainder taken from reference TRBV30 and TRBJ2-7, is SQTIHQWPATLVQPVGSPLSLECTVEGTSNPNLYWYRQAAGRGLQLLFYSVGIGQISSEVPQNLSASRPQDRQFILSSKKLLLSDSGFYLCAWRQTGAYEQYFGPGTRLTVT.

This chain's CDR3 is CASGPGLQETQYF. The CDR3, as DNA: TGTGCCAGCGGGCCGGGACTACAAGAGACCCAGTACTTC. V gene TRBV2 combines with J gene TRBJ2-5; TRBD2 matches at 7 bases. Germline values: CDR1 SNHLY, CDR2 FYNNEI. The CDR3 covers 13 residues. The V gene end was trimmed by 8 bases and the J gene end by 2 bases; junction bases not matched to a gene: 5.

This clone showed up just once. The CDR3 nucleotides are TGTGCCAGCAGCGCCCCGTTGGGACAGGGGTACGAGCAGTACTTC. It translates to CASSAPLGQGYEQYF. The chain uses TRBV7-9 and TRBJ2-7, with 10 bases identical to TRBD1. V gave up 5 bases and J gave up 4 bases; unmatched junction bases: 8. The CDR3 contains 15 residues. Per the germline V gene, CDR1 is SEHNR and CDR2 is FQNEAQ (reference sequence). Supplemented by reference TRBV7-9 and TRBJ2-7, the full variable domain reads DTGVSQNPRHKITKRGQNVTFRCDPISEHNRLYWYRQTLGQGPEFLTYFQNEAQLEKSRLLSDRFSAERPKGSFSTLEIQRTEQGDSAMYLCASSAPLGQGYEQYFGPGTRLTVT.

The chain uses TRBV30 and TRBJ2-2; TRBD1 aligns across 7 bases. Unmatched junction bases numbered 8, after V lost 6 bases and J lost 7 bases. CDR1 is GTSNPN and CDR2 is SVGIG in the germline V gene (reference sequence). The CDR3 extends over 13 amino acids. The CDR3 loop reads CACTGTVYGELFF. The CDR3 bases are TGTGCCTGCACTGGGACAGTTTACGGGGAGCTGTTTTTT.

The chain is built from TRBV5-6 and TRBJ2-7; no firm D call. CDR1 and CDR2 (germline): SGHDT, YYEEEE. V shed 4 bases and J shed 0 bases, with 23 bases lying between them. CDR3 length: 18 amino acids. DNA of the CDR3: TGTGCCAGCAGCAATTGGAACGGCAGGTCATTGAGCTCCTACGAGCAGTACTTC. This sequence encodes CASSNWNGRSLSSYEQYF.

The chain employs TRBV2 and TRBJ2-5; TRBD1 is a possible D gene (5 bases). The length of the CDR3 is 14 residues. With 3 bases removed from V and 3 bases from J, the gap between germline ends came to 11 bases. Germline V gene lookup returns CDR1 SNHLY and CDR2 FYNNEI. The CDR3 region is CASSEDTIKETQYF. The CDR3 DNA follows: TGTGCCAGCAGTGAGGACACGATTAAAGAGACCCAGTACTTC.

This clone was observed a single time. The same CDR3 is also encoded by other DNA sequences in this sample. The chain has TRBV5-1 and TRBJ2-3; 9 nucleotides line up with TRBD1. J lost 3 bases, V lost 3 bases, and 2 bases had no gene match. The CDR3 sequence is 14 residues long. Per the germline V gene, CDR1 is SGHRS and CDR2 is YFSETQ. The CDR3 coding sequence is TGCGCCAGCAGCTCGGGACAGGGAACAGATACGCAGTATTTT. Its translation: CASSSGQGTDTQYF.